The text below deals with one TCR beta chain. Its specificity is not known. V shed 10 bases and J shed 7 bases, with 13 bases lying between them. Germline CDR1 is MGHDK and CDR2 is SYGVNS. The length of the CDR3 is 12 residues. This sample is part of a study of T cell responses to AZD1222 COVID-19 vaccine. Study-wide results and limits: White British donors predominated, females outnumbered males, and clonal diversity was possibly underestimated. Once two AZD1222 doses were given, Spike-specific TCR breadth and depth went up.

Using immunoSEQ multiplex PCR, the repertoire was profiled, and TCRdb retains in-frame clones only, with some absent. Of roughly 140,000 clones in the sample, around 91% were seen once. The specimen was peripheral blood, collected on day 0 of AZD1222 vaccination. This clonotype originated in an adult in good health. J is TRBJ2-2 and V is TRBV25-1; weak D call: TRBD2 (6 bases). The CDR3 reads CAKREWGGELFF. DNA for the CDR3: TGTGCCAAACGGGAGTGGGGCGGGGAGCTGTTTTTT.